In its sample, the clone carrying this TCR beta chain was seen a few times. Its target is unknown. This sample is drawn from a study of blood T cells in healthy people across ages. Through a sample-barcoded 5' primer and a J-beta primer mix, a second PCR was run for 7 to 11 cycles. TCRdb analysed the 5' RACE reads with MiXCR anew, one entry per CDR3 protein. The table includes about 800,000 distinct CDR3 sequences, approximately 25% detected once. The CDR3 runs 16 residues. CDR1 and CDR2 (germline): MNHEY, SVGEGT. Study outcomes and limitations: Roughly linearly, TCR beta diversity per million T cells fell as age increased.

The sample also formed part of further work on T cells of mothers and their children. From that second work: Over five children, together with their three healthy Caucasian mothers, made up the donors. Related mother and child pairs showed slightly greater overlap (not significant) than unrelated pairs did.

This chain connects TRBV6-2 or TRBV6-3 to TRBJ2-5, with 8 positions matching TRBD2. The DNA end is more similar to TRBJ2-1, so the J call may be wrong. Sequencing was performed on blood. This TCR derives from a boy aged 5-17 years in good health. This chain's CDR3 is CASSYRDPGLGGEQFF. For the CDR3, the DNA is TGTGCCAGCAGTTACCGGGATCCGGGACTAGGGGGTGAGCAGTTCTTC.